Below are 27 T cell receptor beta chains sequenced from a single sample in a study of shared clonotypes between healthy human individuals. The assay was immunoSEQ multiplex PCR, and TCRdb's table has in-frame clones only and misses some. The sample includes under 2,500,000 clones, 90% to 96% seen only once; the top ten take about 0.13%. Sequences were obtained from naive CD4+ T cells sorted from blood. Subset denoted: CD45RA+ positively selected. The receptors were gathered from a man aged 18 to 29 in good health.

CDR3 sequence reads: CASSSDRQATNEKLFF. CDR3 nucleotides: TGTGCCAGCAGTTCGGATCGACAGGCAACTAATGAAAAACTGTTTTTT. The chain uses TRBV28 and TRBJ1-4, with D tentatively TRBD1 (6 bases). The CDR3 consists of 16 residues. Trimming removed 4 bases from V and 0 bases from J, with 12 bases in between. From germline, CDR1 is MDHEN and CDR2 SYDVKM.

The CDR3 bases are TGTGCCAGCAGCTCCGGCAGCTACCTTGAAAAACTGTTTTTT. Its protein product is CASSSGSYLEKLFF. V is TRBV5-6 and J is TRBJ1-4, with no clear D. The length of the CDR3 is 14 residues. The germline V gene encodes CDR1 SGHDT and CDR2 YYEEEE. The V end lost 3 bases, the J end lost 7 bases, and 13 bases lay between the germline ends.

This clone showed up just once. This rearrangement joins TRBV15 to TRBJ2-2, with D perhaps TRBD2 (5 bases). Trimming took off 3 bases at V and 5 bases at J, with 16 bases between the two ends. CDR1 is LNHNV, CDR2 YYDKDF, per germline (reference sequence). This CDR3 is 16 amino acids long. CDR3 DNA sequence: TGTGCCACCAGCAGCGGAGGAGTCAGAGGGACCGGGGAGCTGTTTTTT. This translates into CATSSGGVRGTGELFF.

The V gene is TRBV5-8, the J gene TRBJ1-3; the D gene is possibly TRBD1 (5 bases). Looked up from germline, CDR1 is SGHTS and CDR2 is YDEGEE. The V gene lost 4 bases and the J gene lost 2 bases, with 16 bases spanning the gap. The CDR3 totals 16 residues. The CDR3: CASSPEGTWAGNTIYF. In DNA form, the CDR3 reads TGTGCCAGCAGCCCAGAAGGGACTTGGGCTGGAAACACCATATATTTT.

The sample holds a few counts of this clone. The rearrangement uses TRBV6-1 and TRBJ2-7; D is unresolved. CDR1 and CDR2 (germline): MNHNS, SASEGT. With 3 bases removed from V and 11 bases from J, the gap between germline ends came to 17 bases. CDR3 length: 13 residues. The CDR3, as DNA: TGTGCCAGCAGTGACCTTCGGTGGGGTAGGAAGTACTTC. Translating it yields CASSDLRWGRKYF.

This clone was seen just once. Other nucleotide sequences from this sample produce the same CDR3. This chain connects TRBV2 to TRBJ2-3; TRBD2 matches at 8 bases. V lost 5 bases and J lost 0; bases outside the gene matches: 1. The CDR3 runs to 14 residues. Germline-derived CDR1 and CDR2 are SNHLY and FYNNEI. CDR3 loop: CASSRTSSTDTQYF. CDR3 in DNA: TGTGCCAGCAGTAGGACTAGCAGCACAGATACGCAGTATTTT.

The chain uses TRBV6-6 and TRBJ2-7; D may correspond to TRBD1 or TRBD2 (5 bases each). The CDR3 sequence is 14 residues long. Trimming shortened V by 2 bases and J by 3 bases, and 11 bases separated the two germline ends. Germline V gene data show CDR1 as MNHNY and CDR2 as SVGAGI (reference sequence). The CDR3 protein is CASSYGGVDYEQYF. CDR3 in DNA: TGTGCCAGCAGTTACGGGGGTGTGGACTACGAGCAGTACTTC.

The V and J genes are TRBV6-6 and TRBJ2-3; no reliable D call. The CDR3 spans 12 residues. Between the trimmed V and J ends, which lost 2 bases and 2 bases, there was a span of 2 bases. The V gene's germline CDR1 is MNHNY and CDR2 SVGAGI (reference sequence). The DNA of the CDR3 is TGTGCCAGCAGTTACGTCACAGATACGCAGTATTTT. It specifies CASSYVTDTQYF.

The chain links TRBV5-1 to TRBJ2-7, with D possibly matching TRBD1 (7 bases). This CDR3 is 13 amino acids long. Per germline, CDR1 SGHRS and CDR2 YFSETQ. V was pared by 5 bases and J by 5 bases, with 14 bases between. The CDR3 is CASRAGRGDEQYF. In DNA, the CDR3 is TGCGCCAGCAGGGCTGGCAGGGGGGACGAGCAGTACTTC.

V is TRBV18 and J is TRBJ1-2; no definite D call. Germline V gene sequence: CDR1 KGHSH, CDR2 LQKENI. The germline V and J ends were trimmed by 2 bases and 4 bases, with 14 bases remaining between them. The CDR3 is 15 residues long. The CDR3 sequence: CASSPVDQPTYGYTF. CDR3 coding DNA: TGTGCCAGCTCACCAGTCGATCAGCCCACCTATGGCTACACCTTC.

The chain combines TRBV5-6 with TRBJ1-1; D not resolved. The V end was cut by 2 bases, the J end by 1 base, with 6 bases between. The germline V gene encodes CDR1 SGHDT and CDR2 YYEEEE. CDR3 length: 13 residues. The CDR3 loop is CASSFFWNTEAFF. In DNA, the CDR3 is TGTGCCAGCAGCTTTTTCTGGAACACTGAAGCTTTCTTT.

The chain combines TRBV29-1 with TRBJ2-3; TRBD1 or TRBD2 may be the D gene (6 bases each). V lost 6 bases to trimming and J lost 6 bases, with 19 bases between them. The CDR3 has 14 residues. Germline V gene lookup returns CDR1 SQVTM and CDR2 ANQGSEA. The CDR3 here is CSVKGGLPPDTQYF. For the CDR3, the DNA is TGCAGCGTAAAAGGGGGACTTCCACCCGATACGCAGTATTTT.

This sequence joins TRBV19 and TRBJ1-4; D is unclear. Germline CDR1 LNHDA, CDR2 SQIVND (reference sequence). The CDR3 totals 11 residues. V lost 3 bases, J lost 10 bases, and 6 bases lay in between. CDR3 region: CASSIDGKLFF. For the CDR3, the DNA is TGTGCCAGTAGTATTGACGGAAAACTGTTTTTT.

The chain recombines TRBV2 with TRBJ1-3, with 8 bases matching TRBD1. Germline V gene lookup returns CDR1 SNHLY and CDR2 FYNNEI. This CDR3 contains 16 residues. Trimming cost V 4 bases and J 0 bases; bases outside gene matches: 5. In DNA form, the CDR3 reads TGTGCCAGCAGTGGGGGGGACAGGTCCTCTGGAAACACCATATATTTT. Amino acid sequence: CASSGGDRSSGNTIYF. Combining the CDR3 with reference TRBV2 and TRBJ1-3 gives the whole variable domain EPEVTQTPSHQVTQMGQEVILRCVPISNHLYFYWYRQILGQKVEFLVSFYNNEISEKSEIFDDQFSVERPDGSNFTLKIRSTKLEDSAMYFCASSGGDRSSGNTIYFGEGSWLTVV.

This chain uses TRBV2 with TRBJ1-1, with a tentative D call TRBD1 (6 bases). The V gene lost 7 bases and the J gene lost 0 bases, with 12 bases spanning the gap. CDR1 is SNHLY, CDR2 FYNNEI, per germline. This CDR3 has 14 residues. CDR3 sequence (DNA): TGTGCCAGCACACTAGGGGGGGTGAACACTGAAGCTTTCTTT. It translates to CASTLGGVNTEAFF. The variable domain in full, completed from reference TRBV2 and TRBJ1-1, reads EPEVTQTPSHQVTQMGQEVILRCVPISNHLYFYWYRQILGQKVEFLVSFYNNEISEKSEIFDDQFSVERPDGSNFTLKIRSTKLEDSAMYFCASTLGGVNTEAFFGQGTRLTVV.

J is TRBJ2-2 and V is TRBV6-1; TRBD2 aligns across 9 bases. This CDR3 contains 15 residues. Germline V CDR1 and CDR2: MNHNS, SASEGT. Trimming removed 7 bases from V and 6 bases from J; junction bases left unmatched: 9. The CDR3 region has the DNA TGTGCCAGCACCCGGGGGCGGGAGGGGGCCGGGGAGCTGTTTTTT. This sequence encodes CASTRGREGAGELFF.

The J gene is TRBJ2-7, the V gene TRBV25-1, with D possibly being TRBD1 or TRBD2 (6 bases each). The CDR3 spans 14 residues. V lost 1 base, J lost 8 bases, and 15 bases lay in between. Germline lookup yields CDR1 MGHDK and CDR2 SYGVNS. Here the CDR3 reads CASSEFLGGVKQYF. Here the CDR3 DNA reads TGTGCCAGCAGTGAATTCTTGGGGGGCGTCAAGCAGTACTTC.

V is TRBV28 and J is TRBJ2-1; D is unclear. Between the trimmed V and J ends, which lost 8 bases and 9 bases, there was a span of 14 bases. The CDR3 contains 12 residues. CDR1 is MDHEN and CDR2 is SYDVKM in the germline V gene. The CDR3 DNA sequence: TGTGCCAGCCGTACGTCCGCCACTGAGCAGTTCTTC. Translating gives CASRTSATEQFF.

CDR3 bases: TGCAGTGCTAGGAGAGCCAGCTACACCTTC. This codes for CSARRASYTF. The chain employs TRBV20-1 and TRBJ1-2, with no clear D. Germline CDR1 DFQATT, CDR2 SNEGSKA (reference sequence). Trimming stripped 3 bases from V and 9 bases from J, with 8 bases between. There are 10 residues in the CDR3.

The CDR3 reads CATSRPGTGKASGRVGNEQFF. The CDR3 DNA reads as TGTGCCACCAGCAGACCTGGGACAGGGAAAGCTAGCGGGAGGGTGGGGAATGAGCAGTTCTTC. The chain joins TRBV15 to TRBJ2-1, with TRBD2 matching 12 bases. This CDR3 region has 21 residues. The J segment lost 7 bases and the V segment lost 2 bases, leaving 21 bases of the junction unmatched. Germline V gene sequence: CDR1 LNHNV, CDR2 YYDKDF (reference sequence). The full variable domain, its missing parts supplied by reference TRBV15 and TRBJ2-1, is DAMVIQNPRYQVTQFGKPVTLSCSQTLNHNVMYWYQQKSSQAPKLLFHYYDKDFNNEADTPDNFQSRRPNTSFCFLDIRSPGLGDTAMYLCATSRPGTGKASGRVGNEQFFGPGTRLTVL.

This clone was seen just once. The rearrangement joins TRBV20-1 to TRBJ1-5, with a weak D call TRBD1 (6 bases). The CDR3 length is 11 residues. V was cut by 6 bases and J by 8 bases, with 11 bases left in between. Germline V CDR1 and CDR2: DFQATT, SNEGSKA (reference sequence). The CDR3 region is CSANRVEPQHF. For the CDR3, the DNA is TGCAGTGCAAACAGGGTTGAGCCCCAGCATTTT.

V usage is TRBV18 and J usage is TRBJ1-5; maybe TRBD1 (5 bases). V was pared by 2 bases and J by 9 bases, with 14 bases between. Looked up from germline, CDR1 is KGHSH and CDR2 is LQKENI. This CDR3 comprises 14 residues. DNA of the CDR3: TGTGCCAGCTCACCAGACAGAAATCAGTGGCCCCAGCATTTT. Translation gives CASSPDRNQWPQHF.

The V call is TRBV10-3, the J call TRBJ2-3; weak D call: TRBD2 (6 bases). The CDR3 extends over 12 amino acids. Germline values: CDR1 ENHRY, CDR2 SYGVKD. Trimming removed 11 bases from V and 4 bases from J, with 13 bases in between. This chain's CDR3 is CAVRAGPDTQYF. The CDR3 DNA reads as TGTGCCGTTAGAGCGGGCCCAGATACGCAGTATTTT.

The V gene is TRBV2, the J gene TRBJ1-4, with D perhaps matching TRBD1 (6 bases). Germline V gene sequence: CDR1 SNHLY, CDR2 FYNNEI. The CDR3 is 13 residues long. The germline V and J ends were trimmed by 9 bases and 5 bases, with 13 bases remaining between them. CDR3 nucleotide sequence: TGTGCCAGTCGACAGGACATCAATGAAAAACTGTTTTTT. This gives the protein CASRQDINEKLFF.

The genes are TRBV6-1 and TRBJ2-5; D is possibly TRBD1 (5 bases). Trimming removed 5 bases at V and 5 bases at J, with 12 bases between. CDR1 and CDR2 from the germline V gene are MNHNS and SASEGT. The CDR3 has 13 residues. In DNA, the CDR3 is TGTGCCAGCAGTCCAGGGTATCGGGAGACCCAGTACTTC. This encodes CASSPGYRETQYF.

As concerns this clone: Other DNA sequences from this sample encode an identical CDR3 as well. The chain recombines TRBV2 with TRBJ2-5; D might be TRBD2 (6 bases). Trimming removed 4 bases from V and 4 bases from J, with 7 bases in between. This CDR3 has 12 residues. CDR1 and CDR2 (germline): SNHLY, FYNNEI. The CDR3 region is CASSVSGETQYF. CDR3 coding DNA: TGTGCCAGCAGTGTTAGCGGAGAGACCCAGTACTTC.

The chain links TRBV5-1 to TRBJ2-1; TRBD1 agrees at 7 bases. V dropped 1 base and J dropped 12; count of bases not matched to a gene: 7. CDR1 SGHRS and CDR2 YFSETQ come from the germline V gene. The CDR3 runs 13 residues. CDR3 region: CASSLTGEYAQFF. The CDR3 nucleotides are TGCGCCAGCAGCTTGACAGGGGAATATGCGCAGTTCTTC.